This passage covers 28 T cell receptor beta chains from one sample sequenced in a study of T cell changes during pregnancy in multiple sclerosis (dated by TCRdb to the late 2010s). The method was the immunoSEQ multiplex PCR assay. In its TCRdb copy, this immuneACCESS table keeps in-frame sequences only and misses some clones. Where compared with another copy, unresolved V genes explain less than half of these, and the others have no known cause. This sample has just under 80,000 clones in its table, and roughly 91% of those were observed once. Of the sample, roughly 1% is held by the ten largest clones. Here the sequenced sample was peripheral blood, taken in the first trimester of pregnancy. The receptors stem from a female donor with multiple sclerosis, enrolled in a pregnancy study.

Written as DNA, the CDR3 is TGCGCCAGCAGCTTGGAAGGGGACAGGCAGTCGGGCTACACCTTC. Its protein product is CASSLEGDRQSGYTF. The chain links TRBV5-1 to TRBJ1-2; 8 nucleotides line up with TRBD1. Germline trimming cut 0 bases from V and 8 bases from J; bases unmatched to any gene: 9. Per germline, CDR1 SGHRS and CDR2 YFSETQ. CDR3 length: 15 residues. The whole variable domain, remainder taken from reference TRBV5-1 and TRBJ1-2, is KAGVTQTPRYLIKTRGQQVTLSCSPISGHRSVSWYQQTPGQGLQFLFEYFSETQRNKGNFPGRFSGRQFSNSRSEMNVSTLELGDSALYLCASSLEGDRQSGYTFGSGTRLTVV.

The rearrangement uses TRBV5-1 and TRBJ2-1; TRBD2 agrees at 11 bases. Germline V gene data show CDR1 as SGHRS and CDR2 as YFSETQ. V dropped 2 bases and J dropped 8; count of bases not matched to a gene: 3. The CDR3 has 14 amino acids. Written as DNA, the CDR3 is TGCGCCAGCAGCTTAGGACTAGCGGGCGATGAGCAGTTCTTC. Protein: CASSLGLAGDEQFF.

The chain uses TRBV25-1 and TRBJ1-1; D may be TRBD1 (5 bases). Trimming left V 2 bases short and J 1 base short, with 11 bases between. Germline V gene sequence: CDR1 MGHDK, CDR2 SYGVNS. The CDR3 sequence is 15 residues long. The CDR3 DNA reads TGTGCCAGCAGTGAAGGGGGAGGGACGAACACTGAAGCTTTCTTT. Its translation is CASSEGGGTNTEAFF. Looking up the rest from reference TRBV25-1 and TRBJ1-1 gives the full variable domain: EADIYQTPRYLVIGTGKKITLECSQTMGHDKMYWYQQDPGMELHLIHYSYGVNSTEKGDLSSESTVSRIRTEHFPLTLESARPSHTSQYLCASSEGGGTNTEAFFGQGTRLTVV.

CDR3 DNA sequence: TGTGCCACCAGCAGAGCACTTGCTGGGGCCAACGTCCTGACTTTC. This encodes CATSRALAGANVLTF. This chain joins TRBV15 and TRBJ2-6; D not resolved. CDR1 and CDR2 from the germline V gene are LNHNV and YYDKDF (reference sequence). CDR3 length equals 15 residues. The V and J ends lost 1 base and 2 bases respectively, with 6 bases between them.

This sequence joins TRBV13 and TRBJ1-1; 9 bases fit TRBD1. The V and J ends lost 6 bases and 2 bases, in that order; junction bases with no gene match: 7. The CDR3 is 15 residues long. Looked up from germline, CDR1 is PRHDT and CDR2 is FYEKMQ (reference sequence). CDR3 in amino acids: CASRERGQGNTEAFF. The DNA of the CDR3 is TGTGCCAGCAGGGAAAGGGGACAGGGAAACACTGAAGCTTTCTTT.

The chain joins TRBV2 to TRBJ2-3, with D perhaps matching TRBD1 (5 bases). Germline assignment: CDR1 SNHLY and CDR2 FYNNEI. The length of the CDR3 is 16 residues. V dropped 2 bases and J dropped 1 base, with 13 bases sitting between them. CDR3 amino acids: CASSEHQRRGTDTQYF. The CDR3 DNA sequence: TGTGCCAGCAGTGAACACCAGCGCAGGGGCACAGATACGCAGTATTTT.

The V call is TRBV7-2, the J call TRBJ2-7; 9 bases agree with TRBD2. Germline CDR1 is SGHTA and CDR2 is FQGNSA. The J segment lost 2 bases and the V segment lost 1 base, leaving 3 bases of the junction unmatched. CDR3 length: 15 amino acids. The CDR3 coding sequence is TGTGCCAGCAGCTTAGTGGGACTAGCCACCTACGAGCAGTACTTC. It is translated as CASSLVGLATYEQYF.

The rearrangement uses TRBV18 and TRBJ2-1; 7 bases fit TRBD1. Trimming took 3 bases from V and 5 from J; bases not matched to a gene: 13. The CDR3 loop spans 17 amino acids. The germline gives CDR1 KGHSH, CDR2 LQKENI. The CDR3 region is CASSPGTVPTADNEQFF. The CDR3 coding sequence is TGTGCCAGCTCACCTGGGACAGTTCCAACGGCGGACAATGAGCAGTTCTTC.

CDR3 region: CASSYSNRDYEQYF. CDR3 in DNA: TGTGCCAGCAGTTACTCGAACAGGGACTACGAGCAGTACTTC. The genes are TRBV6-5 and TRBJ2-7, with a tentative D call TRBD1 (6 bases). The CDR3 spans 14 residues. V shed 0 bases and J shed 3 bases, with 9 bases lying between them. The germline gives CDR1 MNHEY, CDR2 SVGAGI.

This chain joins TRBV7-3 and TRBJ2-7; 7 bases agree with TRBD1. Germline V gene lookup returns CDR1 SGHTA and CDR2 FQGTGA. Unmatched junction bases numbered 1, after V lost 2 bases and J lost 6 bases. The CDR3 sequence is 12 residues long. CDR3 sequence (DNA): TGTGCCAGCAGCTTATCAGGGGGCGAGCAGTACTTC. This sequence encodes CASSLSGGEQYF.

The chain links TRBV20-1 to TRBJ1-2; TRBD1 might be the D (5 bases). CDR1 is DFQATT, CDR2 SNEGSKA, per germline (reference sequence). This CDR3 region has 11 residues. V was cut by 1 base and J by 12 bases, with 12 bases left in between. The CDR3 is CSARGARGNTF. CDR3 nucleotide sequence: TGCAGTGCTAGAGGAGCAAGGGGAAACACCTTC.

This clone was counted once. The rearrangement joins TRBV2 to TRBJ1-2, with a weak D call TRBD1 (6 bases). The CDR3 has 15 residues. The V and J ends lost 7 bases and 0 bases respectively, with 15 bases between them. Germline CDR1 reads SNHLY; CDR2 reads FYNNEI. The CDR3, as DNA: TGTGCCAGCACTAGCTACAGGGCGGCTAACTATGGCTACACCTTC. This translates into CASTSYRAANYGYTF.

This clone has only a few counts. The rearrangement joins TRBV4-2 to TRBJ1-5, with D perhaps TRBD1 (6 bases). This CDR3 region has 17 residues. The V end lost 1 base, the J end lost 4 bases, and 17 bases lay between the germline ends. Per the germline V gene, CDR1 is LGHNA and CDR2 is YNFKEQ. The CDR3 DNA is TGTGCCAGCAGCCAAGTTTCAGGGGATAGCCTAAATCAGCCCCAGCATTTT. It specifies CASSQVSGDSLNQPQHF.

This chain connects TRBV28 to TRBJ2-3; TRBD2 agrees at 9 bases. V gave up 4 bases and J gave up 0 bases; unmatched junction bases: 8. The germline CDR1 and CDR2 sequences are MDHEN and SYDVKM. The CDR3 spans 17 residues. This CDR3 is CASSSTTSGLSTDTQYF. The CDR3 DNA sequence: TGTGCCAGCAGTTCCACGACTAGCGGTCTTAGCACAGATACGCAGTATTTT.

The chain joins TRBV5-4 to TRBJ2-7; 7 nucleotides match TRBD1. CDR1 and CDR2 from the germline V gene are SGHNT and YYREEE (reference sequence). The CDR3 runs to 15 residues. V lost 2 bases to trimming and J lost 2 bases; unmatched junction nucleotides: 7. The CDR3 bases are TGTGCCAGCAGCTTTCCGGGACAGTACGCCTACGAGCAGTACTTC. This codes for CASSFPGQYAYEQYF.

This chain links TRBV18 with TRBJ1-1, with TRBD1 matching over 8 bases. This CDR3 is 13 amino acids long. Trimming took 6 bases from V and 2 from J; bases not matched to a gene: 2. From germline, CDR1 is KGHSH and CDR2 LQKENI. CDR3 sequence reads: CASSGQGNTEAFF. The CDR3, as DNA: TGTGCCAGCTCCGGACAGGGTAACACTGAAGCTTTCTTT.

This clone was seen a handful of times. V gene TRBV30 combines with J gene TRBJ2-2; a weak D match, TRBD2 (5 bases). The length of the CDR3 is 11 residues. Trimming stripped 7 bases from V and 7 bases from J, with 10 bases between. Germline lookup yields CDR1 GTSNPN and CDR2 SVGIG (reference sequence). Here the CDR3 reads CAFPEVGELFF. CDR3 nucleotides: TGTGCCTTCCCGGAGGTCGGGGAGCTGTTTTTT.

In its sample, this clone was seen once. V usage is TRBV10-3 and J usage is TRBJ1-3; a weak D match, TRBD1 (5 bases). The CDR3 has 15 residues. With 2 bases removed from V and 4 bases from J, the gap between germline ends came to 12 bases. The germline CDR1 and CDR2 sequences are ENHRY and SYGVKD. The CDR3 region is CAISELKGYGNTIYF. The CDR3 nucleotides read TGTGCCATCAGTGAGCTAAAGGGGTACGGAAACACCATATATTTT.

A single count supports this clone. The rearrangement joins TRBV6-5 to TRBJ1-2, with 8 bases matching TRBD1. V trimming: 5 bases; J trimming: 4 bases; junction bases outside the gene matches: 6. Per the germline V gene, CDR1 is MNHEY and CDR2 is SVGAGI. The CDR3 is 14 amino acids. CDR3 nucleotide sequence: TGTGCCAGCAGTCCGGACAGGGATGCCTATGGCTACACCTTC. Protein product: CASSPDRDAYGYTF.

CDR3 in DNA: TGTGCCAGCAGAACAGGTAACACTGAAGCTTTCTTT. This encodes CASRTGNTEAFF. This rearrangement joins TRBV27 to TRBJ1-1; a weak D match, TRBD1 (5 bases). The CDR3 totals 12 residues. V was cut by 6 bases and J by 2 bases, with 7 bases left in between. From germline, CDR1 is MNHEY and CDR2 SMNVEV (reference sequence).

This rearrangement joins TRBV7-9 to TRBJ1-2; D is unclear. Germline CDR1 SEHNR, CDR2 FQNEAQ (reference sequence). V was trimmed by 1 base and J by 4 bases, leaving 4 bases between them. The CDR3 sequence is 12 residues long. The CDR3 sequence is CASSLESYGYTF. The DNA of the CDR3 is TGTGCCAGCAGCTTAGAGAGCTATGGCTACACCTTC.

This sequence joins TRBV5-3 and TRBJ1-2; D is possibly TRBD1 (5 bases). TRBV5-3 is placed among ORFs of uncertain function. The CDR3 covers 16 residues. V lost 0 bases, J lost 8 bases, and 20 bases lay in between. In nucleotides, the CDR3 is TGTGCCAGAAGCTTGGGAGGTGGACACAGGTCCGCGGGCTACACCTTC. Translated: CARSLGGGHRSAGYTF.

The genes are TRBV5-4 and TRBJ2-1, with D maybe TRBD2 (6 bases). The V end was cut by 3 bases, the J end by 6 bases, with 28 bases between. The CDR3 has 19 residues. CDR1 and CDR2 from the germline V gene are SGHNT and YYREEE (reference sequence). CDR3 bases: TGTGCCAGCAGCTCGGGGGTCCGGACAAGCCCTTCTAGGGTCAATGAGCAGTTCTTC. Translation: CASSSGVRTSPSRVNEQFF.

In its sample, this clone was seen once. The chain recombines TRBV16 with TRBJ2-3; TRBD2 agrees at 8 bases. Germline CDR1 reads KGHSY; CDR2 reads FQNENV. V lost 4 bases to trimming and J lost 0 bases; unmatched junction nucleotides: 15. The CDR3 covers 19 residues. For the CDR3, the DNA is TGTGCCAGCAGCCGGCGGGTAGCGGGGCGATCCTCTAGCACAGATACGCAGTATTTT. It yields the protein CASSRRVAGRSSSTDTQYF. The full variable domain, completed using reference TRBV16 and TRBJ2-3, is GEEVAQTPKHLVRGEGQKAKLYCAPIKGHSYVFWYQQVLKNEFKFLISFQNENVFDETGMPKERFSAKCLPNSPCSLEIQATKLEDSAVYFCASSRRVAGRSSSTDTQYFGPGTRLTVL.

The chain's CDR3 is CASSGSGRGTGELFF. Here the CDR3 DNA reads TGCGCCAGCAGTGGAAGCGGGAGGGGCACCGGGGAGCTGTTTTTT. This chain joins TRBV10-1 and TRBJ2-2, with 10 positions matching TRBD2. CDR3 length equals 15 residues. The germline V gene encodes CDR1 WNHNN and CDR2 SYGVQD (reference sequence). With V trimmed by 4 bases and J by 4 bases, 3 bases remained unmatched.

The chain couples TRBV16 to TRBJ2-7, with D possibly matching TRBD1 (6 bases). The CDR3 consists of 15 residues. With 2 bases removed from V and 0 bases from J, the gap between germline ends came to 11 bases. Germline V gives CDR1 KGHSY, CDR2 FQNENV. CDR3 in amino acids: CASSQKGDISYEQYF. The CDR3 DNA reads TGTGCCAGCAGCCAAAAGGGGGACATCTCCTACGAGCAGTACTTC.

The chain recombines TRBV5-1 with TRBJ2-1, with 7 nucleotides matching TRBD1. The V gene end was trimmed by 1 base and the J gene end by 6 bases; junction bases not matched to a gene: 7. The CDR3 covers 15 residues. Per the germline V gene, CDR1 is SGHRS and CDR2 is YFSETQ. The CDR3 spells CASSLRTGNPNEQFF. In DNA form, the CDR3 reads TGCGCCAGCAGCTTGAGGACAGGCAACCCCAATGAGCAGTTCTTC.

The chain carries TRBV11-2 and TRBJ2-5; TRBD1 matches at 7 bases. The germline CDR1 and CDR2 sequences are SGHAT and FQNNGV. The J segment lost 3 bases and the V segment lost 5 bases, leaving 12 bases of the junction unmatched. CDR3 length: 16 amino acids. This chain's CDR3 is CASSPRTGGTKETQYF. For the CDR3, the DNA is TGTGCCAGCAGCCCCCGGACAGGCGGTACAAAAGAGACCCAGTACTTC.